One and the same sample provided the 22 T cell receptor beta chains below, sequenced in a study of post-analysis software for immune sequencing data. Whole-study results and caveats: In patients, about 5 TRBV segments were more frequent than in controls, with TRBV5-6, TRBV5-1 and TRBV20-1 among them.

Unique molecular identifiers were built into the TCR beta cDNA libraries. Each CDR3 protein is one row after TCRdb ran MiXCR on the PCR reads. This table holds about 460,000 distinct CDR3 sequences, approximately 46% found once. No antigen is known for these receptors. Sequences were obtained from blood. These receptors were taken from a girl aged 5 to 17 with multiple sclerosis.

This CDR3 reads CASSSSGDTEAFF. In DNA form, the CDR3 reads TGTGCCAGCAGCAGCTCAGGGGACACTGAAGCTTTCTTT. The chain combines TRBV7-2 with TRBJ1-1; TRBD1 is a possible D gene (6 bases). CDR1 is SGHTA, CDR2 FQGNSA, per germline. This CDR3 region has 13 residues. Trimming removed 5 bases at V and 3 bases at J, with 10 bases between.

This clonotype was observed a single time. V gene TRBV25-1 combines with J gene TRBJ1-5; D possibly corresponds to TRBD1 (6 bases). Trimming took off 3 bases at V and 9 bases at J, with 18 bases between the two ends. Germline lookup yields CDR1 MGHDK and CDR2 SYGVNS. The CDR3 sequence is 15 residues long. The CDR3 is CASSDAWGAGPPQHF. In DNA form, the CDR3 reads TGTGCCAGCAGTGACGCTTGGGGGGCTGGGCCGCCCCAGCATTTT.

The V gene is TRBV20-1, the J gene TRBJ2-5, with TRBD1 as a possible D gene (6 bases). The V end lost 2 bases, the J end lost 1 base, and 11 bases lay between the germline ends. Germline V lookup: CDR1 DFQATT, CDR2 SNEGSKA (reference sequence). The CDR3 runs to 14 residues. CDR3 in DNA: TGCAGTGCTAGAAAGACAGGTCGCCAAGAGACCCAGTACTTC. Its translation: CSARKTGRQETQYF.

The chain links TRBV7-6 to TRBJ2-5; 7 nucleotides agree with TRBD1. The end of the DNA is better explained by TRBJ2-7, so the J call may be wrong. Germline V gene data show CDR1 as SGHVS and CDR2 as FNYEAQ. There are 14 residues in the CDR3. CDR3: CASSLSGQIYEQYF. CDR3 coding DNA: TGTGCCAGCAGCTTATCGGGACAGATCTACGAGCAGTACTTC.

V and J are TRBV5-1 and TRBJ2-7, with 8 bases identical to TRBD2. The CDR3 extends over 16 amino acids. Trimming at V came to 0 bases and at J to 6 bases, leaving 11 bases not matched to a gene. CDR1 and CDR2 (germline): SGHRS, YFSETQ. CDR3 in DNA: TGCGCCAGCAGCTTGGAGGTCGGGAGGGCCCTTGGCGAGCAGTACTTC. It is translated as CASSLEVGRALGEQYF. The complete variable domain, with remaining parts taken from reference TRBV5-1 and TRBJ2-7, reads KAGVTQTPRYLIKTRGQQVTLSCSPISGHRSVSWYQQTPGQGLQFLFEYFSETQRNKGNFPGRFSGRQFSNSRSEMNVSTLELGDSALYLCASSLEVGRALGEQYFGPGTRLTVT.

This chain links TRBV28 with TRBJ2-7; 7 nucleotides align to TRBD1. Germline lookup yields CDR1 MDHEN and CDR2 SYDVKM. The CDR3 loop spans 14 amino acids. The V gene end was trimmed by 6 bases and the J gene end by 2 bases; junction bases not matched to a gene: 7. The CDR3 DNA reads as TGTGCCAGCAGCTCCGGGACAGTAACCTACGAGCAGTACTTC. This sequence encodes CASSSGTVTYEQYF.

The chain has TRBV6-5 and TRBJ1-1; no clear D gene. V was pared by 2 bases and J by 0 bases, with 10 bases between. The CDR3 is made up of 15 amino acids. Per the germline V gene, CDR1 is MNHEY and CDR2 is SVGAGI. CDR3 sequence: CASSYVLGMNTEAFF. The CDR3 bases are TGTGCCAGCAGTTACGTTCTGGGTATGAACACTGAAGCTTTCTTT.

This clonotype was counted only a few times. V gene TRBV7-3 combines with J gene TRBJ2-1; 8 positions match TRBD2. CDR1 and CDR2 from the germline V gene are SGHTA and FQGTGA. The CDR3 is made up of 16 amino acids. J lost 0 bases, V lost 4 bases, and 5 bases had no gene match. The CDR3 DNA follows: TGTGCCAGCAGCTCCCCTCGGGGGGGCTCCTACAATGAGCAGTTCTTC. This sequence encodes CASSSPRGGSYNEQFF. Combining the CDR3 with reference TRBV7-3 and TRBJ2-1 gives the whole variable domain GAGVSQTPSNKVTEKGKYVELRCDPISGHTALYWYRQSLGQGPEFLIYFQGTGAADDSGLPNDRFFAVRPEGSVSTLKIQRTERGDSAVYLCASSSPRGGSYNEQFFGPGTRLTVL.

The rearrangement uses TRBV13 and TRBJ1-1, with unresolved D. The CDR3 loop spans 13 amino acids. Looked up from germline, CDR1 is PRHDT and CDR2 is FYEKMQ (reference sequence). The V gene lost 5 bases and the J gene lost 4 bases, with 11 bases spanning the gap. The CDR3 bases are TGTGCCAGCAGCCCAGTGGGAGTCACTGAAGCTTTCTTT. Its translation: CASSPVGVTEAFF.

The CDR3 is CSAPGRGHEQYF. The DNA of the CDR3 is TGCAGCGCGCCCGGCAGGGGGCACGAGCAGTACTTC. V is TRBV29-1 and J is TRBJ2-7, with TRBD1 matching 8 bases. The J segment lost 5 bases and the V segment lost 7 bases, leaving 7 bases of the junction unmatched. The CDR3 has 12 amino acids. CDR1 and CDR2 from the germline V gene are SQVTM and ANQGSEA.

CDR3 protein: CASSLGTENTEAFF. The CDR3 nucleotides are TGCGCCAGCAGCCTTGGGACAGAGAACACTGAAGCTTTCTTT. This chain joins TRBV4-3 and TRBJ1-1; TRBD1 matches at 7 bases. The CDR3 is 14 amino acids. The germline gives CDR1 LGHNA, CDR2 YSLEER. The J segment lost 1 base and the V segment lost 4 bases, leaving 3 bases of the junction unmatched.

This chain uses TRBV5-1 with TRBJ2-7, with D possibly TRBD1 on 5 matching bases. V gave up 0 bases and J gave up 1 base, with 14 bases separating them. The CDR3 covers 16 residues. The germline gives CDR1 SGHRS, CDR2 YFSETQ. CDR3 sequence reads: CASSLEGPGRSYEQYF. The DNA for the CDR3 is TGCGCCAGCAGCTTGGAGGGCCCAGGGCGATCCTACGAGCAGTACTTC.

The genes are TRBV12-3 or TRBV12-4 and TRBJ2-1; D gene uncertain. The CDR3 extends over 12 amino acids. V was cut by 8 bases and J by 6 bases, with 11 bases left in between. Here the CDR3 reads CASGRVVNEQFF. CDR3 DNA sequence: TGTGCCAGCGGAAGGGTGGTCAATGAGCAGTTCTTC.

This clonotype was picked up one time. V usage is TRBV7-2 and J usage is TRBJ2-3; D is undetermined. The germline CDR1 and CDR2 sequences are SGHTA and FQGNSA. This CDR3 contains 14 residues. The ends were cut back, 4 bases at V and 1 base at J, with 9 bases in the middle. The CDR3 sequence is CASSSGMGTDTQYF. CDR3 DNA sequence: TGTGCCAGCAGCTCCGGAATGGGCACAGATACGCAGTATTTT.

This clonotype turned up a few times. V and J are TRBV5-6 and TRBJ2-7, with 10 positions matching TRBD2. TRBJ2-5 explains the end of the DNA better; the J call may be wrong. From germline, CDR1 is SGHDT and CDR2 YYEEEE. This CDR3 is built from 17 residues. The CDR3 DNA reads TGTGCCAGCAGCTTCATGCTAGCGGGAGTCCCCCAAGAGACCCAGTACTTC. Translation: CASSFMLAGVPQETQYF.

The chain joins TRBV12-3 or TRBV12-4 to TRBJ1-2; weak D call: TRBD1 (6 bases). The V and J ends lost 3 bases and 8 bases respectively, with 16 bases between them. The CDR3 sequence is 14 residues long. The CDR3 spells CASSLRGHRRGYTF. The CDR3 DNA is TGTGCCAGCAGTTTGCGGGGGCATCGCAGAGGCTACACCTTC.

The chain couples TRBV20-1 to TRBJ2-3; D might be TRBD2 (6 bases). Germline lookup yields CDR1 DFQATT and CDR2 SNEGSKA (reference sequence). The CDR3 spans 16 residues. Trimming pared 4 bases from V and 0 bases from J, leaving 17 bases between. Here the CDR3 reads CSAIGTVARSTDTQYF. The CDR3 DNA is TGCAGTGCTATCGGGACTGTTGCCCGGAGCACAGATACGCAGTATTTT.

This chain links TRBV10-3 with TRBJ1-1; D perhaps matches TRBD1 (5 bases). V lost 0 bases to trimming and J lost 1 base, with 6 bases between them. From germline, CDR1 is ENHRY and CDR2 SYGVKD. This CDR3 has 14 residues. The chain's CDR3 is CAISESRGNTEAFF. The DNA for the CDR3 is TGTGCCATCAGTGAGTCGAGGGGGAACACTGAAGCTTTCTTT.

The rearrangement joins TRBV29-1 to TRBJ2-1; TRBD2 is a possible D gene (5 bases). This CDR3 spans 14 amino acids. Trimming took off 5 bases at V and 3 bases at J, with 14 bases between the two ends. Per germline, CDR1 SQVTM and CDR2 ANQGSEA. The DNA for the CDR3 is TGCAGCGTTATTCGCGAGGGCGGCTACAATGAGCAGTTCTTC. It translates to CSVIREGGYNEQFF.

This chain links TRBV6-1 with TRBJ2-3; no reliable D call. Per the germline V gene, CDR1 is MNHNS and CDR2 is SASEGT. V lost 6 bases to trimming and J lost 8 bases, with 15 bases between them. There are 13 residues in the CDR3. CDR3 DNA: TGTGCCAGCAGCTCTGGGCAGTTGGGTACGCAGTATTTT. This gives the protein CASSSGQLGTQYF.

The rearrangement joins TRBV4-1 to TRBJ2-3; the D is unclear. The CDR3 length is 14 residues. The V gene lost 1 base and the J gene lost 5 bases, with 10 bases spanning the gap. CDR1 is MGHRA and CDR2 is YSYEKL in the germline V gene. CDR3 region: CASSQASGGDTQYF. The CDR3 DNA is TGCGCCAGCAGCCAAGCTTCGGGCGGAGATACGCAGTATTTT.

This clonotype has a handful of counts. This chain uses TRBV10-1 with TRBJ2-3, with 7 bases matching TRBD1. The ends lost 5 bases at V and 3 bases at J; junction bases unmatched: 8. Germline V gene lookup returns CDR1 WNHNN and CDR2 SYGVQD (reference sequence). The CDR3 length is 15 residues. The DNA for the CDR3 is TGCGCCAGCAGTAACCGACAGGGCAGGACAGATACGCAGTATTTT. Protein sequence: CASSNRQGRTDTQYF.